This is a list of T cell receptor beta chains from one sample in a study of T cells in Graves' hyperthyroidism and ophthalmopathy. TCRdb re-called the multiplex PCR reads with MiXCR, one entry per CDR3 protein. Among about 840,000 distinct CDR3 sequences, 38% were seen once, and the ten largest hold more than 7%. The material sequenced was blood. These receptors came from a man younger than 35 with Graves' hyperthyroidism. CDR3s include the opening cysteine and the closing phenylalanine or tryptophan. D genes are given only for firm matches. Not every row has a clone size; where given, it reads once, few, many or a size class.

D gene: .; J gene: TRBJ2-7; V gene: TRBV7-9; clone size: .; CDR3 DNA: TGTGCCAGCAGCCGAATGGGGACCCCCTACGAGCAGTACTTC; CDR3 protein: CASSRMGTPYEQYF
D gene: TRBD1; J gene: TRBJ1-5; V gene: TRBV29-1; clone size: many; CDR3 DNA: TGCAGCGTTACAGGGGGCGCGGGACAGCCCCAGCATTTT; CDR3 protein: CSVTGGAGQPQHF
D gene: .; J gene: TRBJ1-2; V gene: TRBV29-1; clone size: many; CDR3 DNA: TGCAGCGTTGCCTATGGAAACTATGGCTACACCTTC; CDR3 protein: CSVAYGNYGYTF
D gene: .; J gene: TRBJ1-4; V gene: TRBV7-8; clone size: many; CDR3 DNA: TGTGCCAGCAGCTCACAGCTAACTAATGAAAAACTGTTTTTT; CDR3 protein: CASSSQLTNEKLFF
D gene: .; J gene: TRBJ2-2; V gene: TRBV20-1; clone size: .; CDR3 DNA: TGCAGTGCTGGTTACAGGTTCCTACTTAACACCGGGGAGCTGTTTTTT; CDR3 protein: CSAGYRFLLNTGELFF
D gene: TRBD2; J gene: TRBJ2-7; V gene: TRBV20-1; clone size: few; CDR3 DNA: TGCAGTGCTAGAGACGGGACTAGCGGGCTACTCTACGAGCAGTACTTC; CDR3 protein: CSARDGTSGLLYEQYF
D gene: TRBD1; J gene: TRBJ2-5; V gene: TRBV2; clone size: .; CDR3 DNA: TGTGCCAGCAGTGAACTCGAGGGGGCGAGTGAGACCCAGTACTTC; CDR3 protein: CASSELEGASETQYF
D gene: .; J gene: TRBJ1-6; V gene: TRBV7-8; clone size: .; CDR3 DNA: TGTGCCAGCAGCTTAGGTTACTCCTATAATTCACCCCTCCACTTT; CDR3 protein: CASSLGYSYNSPLHF
D gene: .; J gene: TRBJ2-7; V gene: TRBV7-9; clone size: .; CDR3 DNA: TGTGCCAGCAGCTTGGACGGGACATGGGGGAGTGGGGACGAGCAGTACTTC; CDR3 protein: CASSLDGTWGSGDEQYF
D gene: .; J gene: TRBJ1-1; V gene: TRBV29-1; clone size: .; CDR3 DNA: TGCAGCAGTTACCATGGGAACACTGAAGCTTTCTTT; CDR3 protein: CSSYHGNTEAFF
D gene: .; J gene: TRBJ1-5; V gene: TRBV6-6; clone size: .; CDR3 DNA: TGTGCCAGCACCCTCGTTGAGGGTGATGGGCCCCAGCATTTT; CDR3 protein: CASTLVEGDGPQHF
D gene: .; J gene: TRBJ2-7; V gene: TRBV11-2; clone size: .; CDR3 DNA: TGTGCCAGCAGCTTAAATCATGGGGAGCAGTACTTC; CDR3 protein: CASSLNHGEQYF
D gene: TRBD2; J gene: TRBJ2-2; V gene: TRBV5-3; clone size: .; CDR3 DNA: TGTGCCACTCGGAGCGGGACGAACACCGGGGAGCTGTTTTTT; CDR3 protein: CATRSGTNTGELFF
D gene: .; J gene: TRBJ1-1; V gene: TRBV5-3; clone size: few; CDR3 DNA: TGTGCCAGCGGACCCTTGGGAGAAACACCGAACACTGAAGCTTTCTTT; CDR3 protein: CASGPLGETPNTEAFF
D gene: .; J gene: TRBJ2-7; V gene: TRBV6-2/TRBV6-3; clone size: few; CDR3 DNA: TGTGCCAGCAGTTACATCCGCCAGCCCTTTGTGCGGTACTTC; CDR3 protein: CASSYIRQPFVRYF
D gene: TRBD1; J gene: TRBJ1-4; V gene: TRBV20-1; clone size: .; CDR3 DNA: TGCAGTGCTAGCGGACAGGGGGAGAGAACTAATGAAAAACTGTTTTTT; CDR3 protein: CSASGQGERTNEKLFF
D gene: .; J gene: TRBJ1-5; V gene: TRBV19; clone size: few; CDR3 DNA: TGTGCCAGTAGCTGTCGACAGGAAAATAGCAATCAGCCCCAGCATTTT; CDR3 protein: CASSCRQENSNQPQHF
D gene: .; J gene: TRBJ1-2; V gene: TRBV29-1; clone size: .; CDR3 DNA: TGCAGCTGGGACACATCTAACTATGGCTACACCTTC; CDR3 protein: CSWDTSNYGYTF
D gene: .; J gene: TRBJ2-2; V gene: TRBV7-2; clone size: .; CDR3 DNA: TGTGCCAGCAGCTTTGGATCCACTTCGAACACCGGGGAGCTGTTTTTT; CDR3 protein: CASSFGSTSNTGELFF
D gene: .; J gene: TRBJ2-7; V gene: TRBV5-1; clone size: .; CDR3 DNA: TGCGCCAGCAGCTTGTCACAGCTGGACAGCGAATTCTACGAGCAGTACTTC; CDR3 protein: CASSLSQLDSEFYEQYF
D gene: TRBD2; J gene: TRBJ2-5; V gene: TRBV7-8; clone size: .; CDR3 DNA: TGTGCCAGCAGTTTTTCTAGCGGGAGGACGCAGACCCAGTACTTC; CDR3 protein: CASSFSSGRTQTQYF
D gene: .; J gene: TRBJ1-1; V gene: TRBV9; clone size: .; CDR3 DNA: TGTGCCAGCAGTTTAGGAAGGACAGCCTACACTGAAGCTTTCTTT; CDR3 protein: CASSLGRTAYTEAFF
D gene: TRBD1; J gene: TRBJ1-1; V gene: TRBV29-1; clone size: .; CDR3 DNA: TGCAGCGTTGATGACAGGGGGGGCACTGAAGCTTTCTTT; CDR3 protein: CSVDDRGGTEAFF
D gene: TRBD1; J gene: TRBJ1-1; V gene: TRBV25-1; clone size: many; CDR3 DNA: TGTGCCAGCGCAGGACAGGGGAGTACTGAAGCTTTCTTT; CDR3 protein: CASAGQGSTEAFF
D gene: TRBD1; J gene: TRBJ2-5; V gene: TRBV11-1; clone size: .; CDR3 DNA: TGTGCCAGCAGACAAGGCGCAGGGGGTACAGAGACCCAGTACTTC; CDR3 protein: CASRQGAGGTETQYF
D gene: .; J gene: TRBJ1-6; V gene: TRBV5-1; clone size: .; CDR3 DNA: TGCGCCAGCAGCTGGGACACCTCACCCCTCCACTTT; CDR3 protein: CASSWDTSPLHF
D gene: .; J gene: TRBJ2-7; V gene: TRBV7-2; clone size: .; CDR3 DNA: TGTGCCAGCAGCTTAGGGAGACATTACGAGCAGTACTTC; CDR3 protein: CASSLGRHYEQYF
D gene: .; J gene: TRBJ2-7; V gene: TRBV12-3/TRBV12-4; clone size: .; CDR3 DNA: TGTGCCAGCAGTCTCCATCGGGGCCCCTACGAGCAGTACTTC; CDR3 protein: CASSLHRGPYEQYF
D gene: .; J gene: TRBJ2-7; V gene: TRBV11-1; clone size: .; CDR3 DNA: TGTGCCAGCAGCCCCCCGGGCCTGTCCTACGAGCAGTACTTC; CDR3 protein: CASSPPGLSYEQYF
D gene: TRBD1; J gene: TRBJ1-4; V gene: TRBV29-1; clone size: many; CDR3 DNA: TGCAGCGTTGTATTGGGACAGGGAGGAGAAAAACTGTTTTTT; CDR3 protein: CSVVLGQGGEKLFF
D gene: TRBD1; J gene: TRBJ1-1; V gene: TRBV2; clone size: .; CDR3 DNA: TGTGCCAGCTCCGGGACAGGGCGTGTTGGTACTGAAGCTTTCTTT; CDR3 protein: CASSGTGRVGTEAFF
D gene: .; J gene: TRBJ1-1; V gene: TRBV27; clone size: few; CDR3 DNA: TGTGCCAGCAGTCCCGGGACCGACCTGAGGACTGAAGCTTTCTTT; CDR3 protein: CASSPGTDLRTEAFF
D gene: .; J gene: TRBJ2-7; V gene: TRBV29-1; clone size: few; CDR3 DNA: TGCAGCGTTGGGGACGGACGCTACGAGCAGTACTTC; CDR3 protein: CSVGDGRYEQYF
D gene: TRBD2; J gene: TRBJ2-5; V gene: TRBV20-1; clone size: few; CDR3 DNA: TGCAGTGCTAGAGGTCGGCGGGGGTCACAAGAGACCCAGTACTTC; CDR3 protein: CSARGRRGSQETQYF
D gene: .; J gene: TRBJ2-6; V gene: TRBV7-9; clone size: .; CDR3 DNA: .; CDR3 protein: CASSLAVGAGANVPTF
D gene: .; J gene: TRBJ1-1; V gene: TRBV9; clone size: many; CDR3 DNA: TGTGCCAGCAGCGTAGTCGCGGGGGGATTGGCTGAAGCTTTCTTT; CDR3 protein: CASSVVAGGLAEAFF
D gene: .; J gene: TRBJ2-7; V gene: TRBV19; clone size: few; CDR3 DNA: TGTGCCAGTAGTATACCGGGGGGCACCTACGAGCAGTACTTC; CDR3 protein: CASSIPGGTYEQYF
D gene: .; J gene: TRBJ1-1; V gene: TRBV20-1; clone size: once; CDR3 DNA: TGCAGTGCTAGAGAGGGCAGGGTTACTGAAGCTTTCTTT; CDR3 protein: CSAREGRVTEAFF
D gene: .; J gene: TRBJ2-7; V gene: TRBV7-6; clone size: .; CDR3 DNA: TGTGCCAGCAGTGTGGGGGCGGATGAGCAGTACTTC; CDR3 protein: CASSVGADEQYF